Below, 7 T cell receptor beta chains from the same sample are listed, as sequenced in a study of blood T cell repertoires in COVID-19. Sequencing was performed with immunoSEQ multiplex PCR; in TCRdb, only in-frame clones are kept and a portion is missing. The sample has around 140,000 clones, 80% to 90% seen once. The sequenced material came from peripheral blood. These TCRs come from a woman between 50 and 59 years old with acute or convalescent COVID-19.

The chain couples TRBV6-5 to TRBJ1-2, with 7 bases identical to TRBD1. Per germline, CDR1 MNHEY and CDR2 SVGAGI. This CDR3 contains 12 residues. With V trimmed by 5 bases and J by 5 bases, 2 bases remained unmatched. CDR3 region: CASSQTGYGYTF. The CDR3 bases are TGTGCCAGCAGTCAGACAGGGTATGGCTACACCTTC.

The chain is built from TRBV21-1 and TRBJ1-5; TRBD1 is taken as the D call from the table, unchecked against the DNA. TRBV21-1 is noted as a pseudogene. This CDR3 region has 19 residues. The CDR3 is CASSKGGNRGQIGNQPQHF. CDR3 coding DNA: TGTGCCAGCAGCAAAGGGGGGAACAGGGGGCAAATAGGAAATCAGCCCCAGCATTTT.

The chain joins TRBV11-2 to TRBJ1-4; TRBD1 is a possible D gene (6 bases). From germline, CDR1 is SGHAT and CDR2 FQNNGV. The V and J ends lost 5 bases and 0 bases respectively, with 10 bases between them. CDR3 size: 15 residues. The CDR3 DNA is TGTGCCAGCAGCCCCGGACAGACAACTAATGAAAAACTGTTTTTT. Residues: CASSPGQTTNEKLFF.

The CDR3 nucleotides read TGTGCCAGCAGTGGACAGGGGAGCGCTACTGAAGCTTTCTTT. Amino acids: CASSGQGSATEAFF. The chain has TRBV2 and TRBJ1-1; 8 nucleotides match TRBD1. The CDR3 loop spans 14 amino acids. Germline V gene data show CDR1 as SNHLY and CDR2 as FYNNEI. V trimming: 4 bases; J trimming: 5 bases; junction bases outside the gene matches: 6.

The rearrangement links TRBV7-2 to TRBJ2-3; possibly TRBD1 for D (5 bases). With 4 bases removed from V and 6 bases from J, the gap between germline ends came to 11 bases. The CDR3 is made up of 13 amino acids. Germline V gene lookup returns CDR1 SGHTA and CDR2 FQGNSA. The CDR3 reads CASSSDWGDTQYF. CDR3 nucleotides: TGTGCCAGCAGCTCTGACTGGGGCGATACGCAGTATTTT.

The chain employs TRBV9 and TRBJ1-3; tentative D call: TRBD1 (6 bases). V lost 0 bases and J lost 0, with 10 bases in between. The CDR3 runs 16 residues. Germline CDR1 reads SGDLS; CDR2 reads YYNGEE. CDR3 amino acids: CASSVEGEVSGNTIYF. The CDR3 bases are TGTGCCAGCAGCGTAGAGGGGGAAGTCTCTGGAAACACCATATATTTT.

The rearrangement joins TRBV6-5 to TRBJ2-3, with D tentatively TRBD1 (5 bases). Deletions cut 5 bases from V and 0 bases from J, with 12 bases between. This CDR3 spans 15 amino acids. CDR1 is MNHEY and CDR2 is SVGAGI in the germline V gene. The CDR3 DNA is TGTGCCAGCAGTAGGGGATTTTCTAGCACAGATACGCAGTATTTT. Protein sequence: CASSRGFSSTDTQYF.